This T cell receptor beta chain came from a study of T cell responses to AZD1222 COVID-19 vaccine. Trimming left V 2 bases short and J 3 bases short, with 2 bases between. Germline CDR1 reads KGHDR; CDR2 reads SFDVKD. The CDR3 is made up of 12 amino acids. Sequencing used immunoSEQ multiplex PCR; TCRdb keeps in-frame clones, though not all of them. This table has over 150,000 clones, 90% appearing once. This chain uses TRBV24-1 with TRBJ2-3; no clear D gene. This clonotype was sampled from an adult in good health. This specimen consisted of peripheral blood, obtained on day 0 of AZD1222 vaccination. CDR3 residues: CATSDWTDTQYF. DNA of the CDR3: TGTGCCACCAGTGATTGGACAGATACGCAGTATTTT.